The 25 T cell receptor beta chains given below trace back to one sample, sequenced in a study of beta chain features in type 1 diabetes. What was sequenced were expressed TCRB transcripts, since all of the isolated RNA had been reverse transcribed. Only in-frame clones appear in the TCRdb table, and some are missing; sequencing was by immunoSEQ multiplex PCR. The sample lists about 190,000 clones, 7.8% occurring once. Study results and caveats: Shorter TCRB CDR3s, moderately but significantly so, were found in Type 1 diabetes patients in all four CD4+ subsets.

These TCRs are of unknown antigen specificity. Specimen: central memory CD4+ T cells from blood. The receptors here all came from a woman aged 40 to 49 with type 1 diabetes.

This clone has more than one count but fewer than ten. The chain has TRBV4-1 and TRBJ1-2, with D maybe TRBD1 (5 bases). CDR3 length equals 15 residues. Per the germline V gene, CDR1 is MGHRA and CDR2 is YSYEKL. With 0 bases removed from V and 4 bases from J, the gap between germline ends came to 12 bases. This CDR3 is CASSQDPQGTYGYTF. In DNA form, the CDR3 reads TGCGCCAGCAGCCAAGACCCCCAGGGAACCTATGGCTACACCTTC.

The chain recombines TRBV2 with TRBJ2-7, with a weak D call TRBD1 (6 bases). Germline-derived CDR1 and CDR2 are SNHLY and FYNNEI. The CDR3 runs to 14 residues. The germline V and J ends were trimmed by 5 bases and 2 bases, with 13 bases remaining between them. CDR3 coding DNA: TGTGCCAGCAGTCGTTCTACAGGGACCTACGAGCAGTACTTC. Translated: CASSRSTGTYEQYF.

Ten or more counts support this clone. The rearrangement joins TRBV5-1 to TRBJ1-1; D not resolved. Germline CDR1 is SGHRS and CDR2 is YFSETQ. The CDR3 has 16 residues. V was shortened by 2 bases and J by 4 bases, with 18 bases between the two germline ends. The CDR3 here is CASSLRIMGASTEAFF. The CDR3, as DNA: TGCGCCAGCAGCTTAAGAATCATGGGCGCCAGCACTGAAGCTTTCTTT.

The chain couples TRBV2 to TRBJ2-5; TRBD1 matches 9 bases. Germline loops: CDR1 SNHLY, CDR2 FYNNEI. Trimming cost V 6 bases and J 7 bases; bases outside gene matches: 3. CDR3 size: 12 residues. CDR3 residues: CASRGQGSTQYF. CDR3 coding DNA: TGTGCCAGCAGGGGACAGGGTTCGACCCAGTACTTC.

This chain links TRBV20-1 with TRBJ2-5; 8 nucleotides match TRBD2. The CDR3 sequence is 11 residues long. Germline V CDR1 and CDR2: DFQATT, SNEGSKA (reference sequence). The J segment lost 5 bases and the V segment lost 7 bases, leaving 3 bases of the junction unmatched. The DNA for the CDR3 is TGCAGTGGACTAGCGTTTGAGACCCAGTACTTC. This encodes CSGLAFETQYF.

This clone was picked up a small number of times. The chain joins TRBV7-6 to TRBJ2-3; D gene ambiguous. V was clipped by 5 bases and J by 8 bases, with 14 bases between them. Germline V lookup: CDR1 SGHVS, CDR2 FNYEAQ. The length of the CDR3 is 13 residues. The CDR3 DNA sequence: TGTGCCAGCAGCGCTGAGGCCACCGGTACGCAGTATTTT. Translated: CASSAEATGTQYF.

This chain links TRBV7-2 with TRBJ2-1; 11 nucleotides align to TRBD2. The germline CDR1 and CDR2 sequences are SGHTA and FQGNSA. V was clipped by 5 bases and J by 4 bases; unmatched bases: 13. This CDR3 spans 18 amino acids. The CDR3: CASSAGSDVAGGYNEQFF. The CDR3, as DNA: TGTGCCAGCAGCGCGGGATCGGACGTAGCGGGAGGGTACAATGAGCAGTTCTTC.

The chain is built from TRBV19 and TRBJ1-1, with D uncertain. The germline CDR1 and CDR2 sequences are LNHDA and SQIVND (reference sequence). CDR3 length: 15 residues. V was cut by 4 bases and J by 0 bases, with 12 bases left in between. In nucleotides, the CDR3 is TGTGCCAGTAGTACAAGGGAGGTCTTGAACACTGAAGCTTTCTTT. Translated: CASSTREVLNTEAFF.

This clone was detected only a few times. V and J are TRBV11-3 and TRBJ1-2; D gene unclear. Trimming took 5 bases from V and 5 from J, leaving 15 bases between them. Germline V lookup: CDR1 SGHNT, CDR2 YENEEA. This CDR3 is built from 14 residues. CDR3 region: CASSRSPTEYGYTF. CDR3 coding DNA: TGTGCCAGCAGCCGAAGTCCCACAGAATATGGCTACACCTTC.

The rearrangement links TRBV5-1 to TRBJ1-2; maybe TRBD1 (6 bases). Germline V gives CDR1 SGHRS, CDR2 YFSETQ. V was trimmed by 1 base and J by 8 bases, leaving 21 bases between them. The CDR3 extends over 16 amino acids. DNA for the CDR3: TGCGCCAGCAGCTTGACCCAACGGGGGGGCGGTGAAGGCTACACCTTC. It is translated as CASSLTQRGGGEGYTF.

In this sample, this clone turned up a few times. The V gene is TRBV5-1, the J gene TRBJ1-1; weak D call: TRBD1 (6 bases). Germline V CDR1 and CDR2: SGHRS, YFSETQ. V lost 5 bases to trimming and J lost 1 base, with 12 bases between them. The CDR3 consists of 14 residues. CDR3 in DNA: TGCGCCAGCAGGCCTACACAGGGGAACACTGAAGCTTTCTTT. Translation gives CASRPTQGNTEAFF.

This clone appeared a few times. The chain recombines TRBV7-3 with TRBJ2-1, with 9 nucleotides matching TRBD2. The CDR3 covers 15 residues. The ends lost 5 bases at V and 16 bases at J; junction bases unmatched: 18. CDR1 and CDR2 (germline): SGHTA, FQGTGA. CDR3 amino acids: CASSPAPGGLAPSFF. The CDR3 region has the DNA TGTGCCAGCAGCCCTGCTCCGGGGGGACTAGCTCCCTCATTCTTC. Filled out from reference TRBV7-3 and TRBJ2-1, the complete variable domain reads GAGVSQTPSNKVTEKGKYVELRCDPISGHTALYWYRQSLGQGPEFLIYFQGTGAADDSGLPNDRFFAVRPEGSVSTLKIQRTERGDSAVYLCASSPAPGGLAPSFFGPGTRLTVL.

This clone was observed many times. The chain combines TRBV7-2 with TRBJ2-5, with 15 nucleotides matching TRBD2. Per germline, CDR1 SGHTA and CDR2 FQGNSA. This CDR3 has 18 residues. After removal of 4 bases from V and 6 bases from J, the junction contained 12 bases not matched to a gene. The CDR3 loop reads CASSYGTSGRRLGKTQYF. Written as DNA, the CDR3 is TGTGCCAGCAGCTACGGGACTAGCGGGAGGAGGTTGGGGAAGACCCAGTACTTC.

This clone came up a few times. The V and J genes are TRBV7-2 and TRBJ2-7; D is perhaps TRBD2 (5 bases). This CDR3 has 14 residues. Germline V gene lookup returns CDR1 SGHTA and CDR2 FQGNSA. Trimming left V 5 bases short and J 7 bases short, with 18 bases between. The CDR3 loop is CASSPMRAAGEQYF. DNA of the CDR3: TGTGCCAGCAGCCCGATGAGGGCGGCCGGGGAGCAGTACTTC.

The J gene is TRBJ2-5, the V gene TRBV7-9; TRBD1 is a possible D gene (5 bases). Germline CDR1 is SEHNR and CDR2 is FQNEAQ (reference sequence). Trimming shortened V by 9 bases and J by 1 base, and 15 bases separated the two germline ends. This CDR3 contains 14 residues. CDR3 protein: CASLGPRVQETQYF. The DNA of the CDR3 is TGTGCCAGTCTCGGGCCCAGGGTCCAAGAGACCCAGTACTTC.

For this clone: Other DNA variants within this sample encode the same CDR3. The chain combines TRBV2 with TRBJ2-5; 9 nucleotides match TRBD1. The CDR3 totals 14 residues. With 7 bases clipped from V and 3 bases from J, the junction kept 6 bases outside the gene matches. Germline CDR1 and CDR2: SNHLY and FYNNEI. For the CDR3, the DNA is TGTGCCAGCATCACAGGGGGCCGGGAAGAGACCCAGTACTTC. It yields the protein CASITGGREETQYF.

Only a few counts were recorded for this clone. V usage is TRBV5-1 and J usage is TRBJ1-5; 9 bases fit TRBD1. Trimming took 0 bases from V and 2 from J; bases not matched to a gene: 6. The V gene's germline CDR1 is SGHRS and CDR2 YFSETQ. This CDR3 is built from 17 residues. The CDR3 here is CASSLAGTGLGNQPQHF. For the CDR3, the DNA is TGCGCCAGCAGCTTGGCCGGGACAGGGCTGGGCAATCAGCCCCAGCATTTT.

The chain is built from TRBV9 and TRBJ2-7, with 8 bases fitting TRBD2. The CDR3 is made up of 14 amino acids. CDR1 and CDR2 from the germline V gene are SGDLS and YYNGEE. V lost 2 bases and J lost 5; bases outside the gene matches: 6. CDR3 loop: CASSVFSGSHEQYF. In nucleotides, the CDR3 is TGTGCCAGCAGCGTCTTCAGCGGGAGCCACGAGCAGTACTTC.

The chain couples TRBV5-4 to TRBJ1-1; 8 positions agree with TRBD1. This CDR3 has 15 amino acids. Per the germline V gene, CDR1 is SGHNT and CDR2 is YYREEE (reference sequence). With V trimmed by 0 bases and J by 7 bases, 8 bases remained unmatched. For the CDR3, the DNA is TGTGCCAGCAGCTTGGACCAGGGGGCGAGGGGTGAAGCTTTCTTT. Its protein product is CASSLDQGARGEAFF. Looking up the rest from reference TRBV5-4 and TRBJ1-1 gives the full variable domain: ETGVTQSPTHLIKTRGQQVTLRCSSQSGHNTVSWYQQALGQGPQFIFQYYREEENGRGNFPPRFSGLQFPNYSSELNVNALELDDSALYLCASSLDQGARGEAFFGQGTRLTVV.

This clone showed up many times. CDR3 sequence: CASSHAGTGNNPYEQYF. The CDR3 nucleotides are TGCGCCAGCAGCCACGCAGGGACAGGGAACAACCCCTACGAGCAGTACTTC. The chain carries TRBV4-1 and TRBJ2-7; 9 bases are shared with TRBD1. Germline V gene lookup returns CDR1 MGHRA and CDR2 YSYEKL. The CDR3 covers 17 residues. Trimming removed 3 bases from V and 2 bases from J; junction bases left unmatched: 11.

This chain uses TRBV28 with TRBJ1-6; D is undetermined. From germline, CDR1 is MDHEN and CDR2 SYDVKM. V was trimmed by 2 bases and J by 10 bases, leaving 12 bases between them. The CDR3 sequence is 14 residues long. The CDR3 reads CASSLSLRESPLHF. DNA for the CDR3: TGTGCCAGCAGTTTAAGTCTACGAGAGTCACCCCTCCACTTT.

This clone was seen a handful of times. This CDR3 is CASQRLQETQYF. In DNA form, the CDR3 reads TGTGCCTCCCAGAGGCTCCAAGAGACCCAGTACTTC. V usage is TRBV30 and J usage is TRBJ2-5; unclear D gene. V lost 7 bases to trimming and J lost 1 base, with 10 bases between them. CDR1 is GTSNPN, CDR2 SVGIG, per germline (reference sequence). This CDR3 is built from 12 residues.

The V gene is TRBV7-2, the J gene TRBJ2-5; 16 bases match TRBD2. There are 17 residues in the CDR3. CDR1 SGHTA and CDR2 FQGNSA come from the germline V gene. Losses at the gene ends were 5 bases for V and 4 bases for J; bases not matched to a gene: 7. The CDR3 nucleotides read TGTGCCAGCAGCGTCGGGACTAGCGGGAGGGCCGGAGAGACCCAGTACTTC. It specifies CASSVGTSGRAGETQYF.

The chain joins TRBV27 to TRBJ1-2; 10 bases align to TRBD1. Germline V gene sequence: CDR1 MNHEY, CDR2 SMNVEV (reference sequence). The CDR3 is 13 amino acids. J gave up 8 bases and V 4 bases, and 4 bases lay outside the gene matches. The CDR3 DNA follows: TGTGCCAGCAGTTCTGGGACAGGGGTGGGCTACACCTTC. Encoded protein: CASSSGTGVGYTF.

The chain uses TRBV15 and TRBJ2-5; 8 bases agree with TRBD1. V lost 5 bases and J lost 3; bases outside the gene matches: 5. The CDR3 is 14 amino acids. The germline V gene has CDR1 LNHNV and CDR2 YYDKDF (reference sequence). CDR3 nucleotides: TGTGCCACCAGCGTCAACAGGGGGGAAGAGACCCAGTACTTC. Protein product: CATSVNRGEETQYF.